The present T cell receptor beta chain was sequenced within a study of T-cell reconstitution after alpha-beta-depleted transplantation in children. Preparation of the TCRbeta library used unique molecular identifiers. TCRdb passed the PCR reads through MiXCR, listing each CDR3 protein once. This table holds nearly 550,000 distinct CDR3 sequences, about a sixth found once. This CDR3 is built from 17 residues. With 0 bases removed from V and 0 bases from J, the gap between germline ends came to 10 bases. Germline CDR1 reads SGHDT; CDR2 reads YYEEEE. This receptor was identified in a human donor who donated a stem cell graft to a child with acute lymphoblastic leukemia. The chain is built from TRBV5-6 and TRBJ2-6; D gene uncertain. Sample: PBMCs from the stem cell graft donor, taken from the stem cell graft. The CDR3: CASSLGIGPSGANVLTF. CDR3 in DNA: TGTGCCAGCAGCTTGGGAATCGGGCCCTCTGGGGCCAACGTCCTGACTTTC.